The T cell receptor (beta chain) described here comes from a study of response to subunit inactivated influenza vaccine. TCRdb used MiXCR to reprocess the RT-PCR reads, holding one entry per CDR3 protein. The sample comprises 160,000 or so distinct CDR3 sequences, 9.5% to 13% of which are singletons, and roughly 12% rests with the top ten. The germline CDR1 and CDR2 sequences are SQVTM and ANQGSEA. V dropped 6 bases and J dropped 4 bases, with 15 bases sitting between them. This CDR3 has 14 residues. This chain links TRBV29-1 with TRBJ2-2, with D perhaps given as TRBD1 or TRBD2 (7 bases each). The sample consisted of non-naive T cells sorted from PBMCs, taken 40 to 50 days after vaccination. The TCR was taken from a man in his fifties or sixties who received an inactivated influenza vaccine. CDR3: CSVGGGGGTGELFF. CDR3 bases: TGCAGCGTGGGAGGGGGCGGTGGCACCGGGGAGCTGTTTTTT.